This entry concerns a single TCR beta chain. In the original workflow: Nucleated cell counts were estimated from reference gene primer amplification. The assay was immunoSEQ multiplex PCR, and TCRdb's table has in-frame clones only and misses some. That table supplies the V and J calls and clone size; D and trimming were determined from the DNA. In the table there are roughly 41,000 clones, around four fifths of which are singletons. These data belong to a study of blood T cell repertoires in COVID-19. Study at large: The samples span acute and convalescent COVID-19 from the United States, Italy and Spain.

After removal of 7 bases from V and 4 bases from J, the junction contained 12 bases not matched to a gene. This CDR3 is built from 15 residues. CDR1 and CDR2 (germline): MNHEY, SVGAGI. The specimen sequenced was peripheral blood. The chain carries TRBV6-5 and TRBJ2-7, with 8 bases that match TRBD1. The sequence was obtained from a woman aged 80 or over with acute or convalescent COVID-19. CDR3 bases: TGTGCCAGCACCCATTCCCCTCGACAGGGGTACGAGCAGTACTTC. Amino acid sequence: CASTHSPRQGYEQYF.